This T cell receptor (beta chain) was documented in a study of response to subunit inactivated influenza vaccine. Between the trimmed V and J ends, which lost 4 bases and 8 bases, there was a span of 8 bases. The CDR3 loop spans 12 amino acids. Germline V gene sequence: CDR1 MNHEY, CDR2 SMNVEV (reference sequence). MiXCR, applied by TCRdb to the RT-PCR reads, yields one record per CDR3 protein. The data hold roughly 710,000 distinct CDR3 sequences, with around 13% observed a single time. The material was PBMCs from blood, obtained around 14 days before vaccination. This TCR derives from a man aged 50 or older who received an inactivated influenza vaccine. V gene TRBV27 combines with J gene TRBJ2-2; no clear D gene. Written as DNA, the CDR3 is TGTGCCAGCAGTTCGTACAGAGGGGAGCTGTTTTTT. Translation: CASSSYRGELFF.